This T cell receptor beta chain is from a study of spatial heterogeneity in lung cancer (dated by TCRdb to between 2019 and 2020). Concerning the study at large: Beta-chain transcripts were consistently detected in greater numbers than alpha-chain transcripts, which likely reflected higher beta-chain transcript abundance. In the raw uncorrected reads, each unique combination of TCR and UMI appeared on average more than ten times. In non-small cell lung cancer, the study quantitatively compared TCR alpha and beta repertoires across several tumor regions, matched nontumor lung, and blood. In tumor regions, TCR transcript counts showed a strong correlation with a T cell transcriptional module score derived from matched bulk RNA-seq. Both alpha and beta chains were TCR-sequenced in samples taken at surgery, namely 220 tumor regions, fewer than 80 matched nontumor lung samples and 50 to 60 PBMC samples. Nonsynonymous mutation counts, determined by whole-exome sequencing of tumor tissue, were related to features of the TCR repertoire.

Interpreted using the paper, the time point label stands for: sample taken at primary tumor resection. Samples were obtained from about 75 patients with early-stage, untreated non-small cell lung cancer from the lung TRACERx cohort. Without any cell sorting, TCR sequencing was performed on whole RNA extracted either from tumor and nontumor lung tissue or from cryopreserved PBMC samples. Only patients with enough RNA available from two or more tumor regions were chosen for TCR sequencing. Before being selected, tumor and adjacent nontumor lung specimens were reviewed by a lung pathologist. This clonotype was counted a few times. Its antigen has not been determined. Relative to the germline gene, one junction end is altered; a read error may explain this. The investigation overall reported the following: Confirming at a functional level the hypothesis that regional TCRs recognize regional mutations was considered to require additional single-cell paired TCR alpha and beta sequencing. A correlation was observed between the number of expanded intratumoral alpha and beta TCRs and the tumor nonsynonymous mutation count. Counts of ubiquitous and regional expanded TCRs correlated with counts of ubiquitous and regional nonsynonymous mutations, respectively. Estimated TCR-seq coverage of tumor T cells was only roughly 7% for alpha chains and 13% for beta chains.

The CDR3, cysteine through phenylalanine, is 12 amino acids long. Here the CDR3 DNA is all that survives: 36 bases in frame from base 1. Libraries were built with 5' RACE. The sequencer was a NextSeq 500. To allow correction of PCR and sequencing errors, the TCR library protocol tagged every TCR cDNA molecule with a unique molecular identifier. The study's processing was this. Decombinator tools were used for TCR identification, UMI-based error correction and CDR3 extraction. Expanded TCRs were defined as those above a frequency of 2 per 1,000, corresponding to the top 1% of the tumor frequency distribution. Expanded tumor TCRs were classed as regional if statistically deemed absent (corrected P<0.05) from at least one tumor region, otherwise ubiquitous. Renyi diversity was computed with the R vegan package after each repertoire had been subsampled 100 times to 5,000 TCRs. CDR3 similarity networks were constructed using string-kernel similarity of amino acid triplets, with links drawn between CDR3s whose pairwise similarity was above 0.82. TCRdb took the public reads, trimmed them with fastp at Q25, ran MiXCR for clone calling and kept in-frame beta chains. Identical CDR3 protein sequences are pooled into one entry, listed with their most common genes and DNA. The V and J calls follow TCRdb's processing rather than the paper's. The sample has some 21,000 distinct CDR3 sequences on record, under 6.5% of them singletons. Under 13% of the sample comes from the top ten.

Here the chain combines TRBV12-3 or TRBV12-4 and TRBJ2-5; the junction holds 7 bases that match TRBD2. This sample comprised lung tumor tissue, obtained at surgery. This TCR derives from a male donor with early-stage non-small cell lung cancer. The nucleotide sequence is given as TGTGCCGGCAGCAGCGGGGCGGAGACCCAGTACTTC. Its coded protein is CAGSSGAETQYF.